This TCR beta chain was found in a study of T cell responses to AZD1222 COVID-19 vaccine. Study context: Pooled in the analysis were second doses at about 4 or about 12 weeks.

Regarding this clone: No antigen is known for it.

Libraries were prepared by immunoSEQ multiplex PCR; TCRdb keeps only in-frame clonotypes and omits some of them. The sample carries 130,000 or so clones, roughly nine tenths recorded once. V was clipped by 2 bases and J by 9 bases, with 14 bases between them. This CDR3 region has 14 residues. The V gene's germline CDR1 is KGHSH and CDR2 LQKENI. Study findings and constraints: Targeting of unmutated variant regions was reportedly seen in nearly half of spike-specific TCRs. Repertoires were sampled only after the peak T cell response. White British people made up most donors, females outnumbered males, and clonal diversity was possibly underestimated.

V usage is TRBV18 and J usage is TRBJ2-1; D is ambiguous. This clonotype was sampled from an adult in good health. This sample comprised peripheral blood, obtained on day 0 of AZD1222 vaccination. The CDR3 coding sequence is TGTGCCAGCTCACCAGGTACCCCCGTCCTTGAGCAGTTCTTC. This translates into CASSPGTPVLEQFF.